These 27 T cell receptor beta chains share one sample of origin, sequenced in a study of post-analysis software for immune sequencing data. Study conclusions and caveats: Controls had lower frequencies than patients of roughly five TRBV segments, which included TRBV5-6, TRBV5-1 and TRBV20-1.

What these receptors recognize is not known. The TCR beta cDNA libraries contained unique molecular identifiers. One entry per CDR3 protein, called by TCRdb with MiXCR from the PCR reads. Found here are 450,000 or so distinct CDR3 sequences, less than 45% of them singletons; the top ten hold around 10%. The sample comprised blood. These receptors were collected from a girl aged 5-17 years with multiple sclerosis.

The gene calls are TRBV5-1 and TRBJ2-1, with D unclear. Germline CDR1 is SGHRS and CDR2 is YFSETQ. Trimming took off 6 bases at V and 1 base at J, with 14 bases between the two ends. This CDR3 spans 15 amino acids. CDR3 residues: CASTSSYQSYNEQFF. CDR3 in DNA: TGCGCCAGCACGTCGAGTTATCAATCCTACAATGAGCAGTTCTTC.

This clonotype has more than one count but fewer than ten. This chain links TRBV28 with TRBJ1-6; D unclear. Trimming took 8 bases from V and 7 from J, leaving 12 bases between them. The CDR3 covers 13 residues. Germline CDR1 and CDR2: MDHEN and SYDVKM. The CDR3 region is CASGKRENSPLHF. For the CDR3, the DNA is TGTGCCAGCGGGAAACGAGAAAATTCACCCCTCCACTTT.

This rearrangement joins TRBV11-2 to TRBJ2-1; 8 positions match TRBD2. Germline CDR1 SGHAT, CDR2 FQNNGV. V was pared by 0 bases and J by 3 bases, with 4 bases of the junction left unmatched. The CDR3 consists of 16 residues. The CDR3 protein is CASSLEGGRIYNEQFF. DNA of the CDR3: TGTGCCAGCAGCTTAGAGGGCGGGAGGATCTACAATGAGCAGTTCTTC.

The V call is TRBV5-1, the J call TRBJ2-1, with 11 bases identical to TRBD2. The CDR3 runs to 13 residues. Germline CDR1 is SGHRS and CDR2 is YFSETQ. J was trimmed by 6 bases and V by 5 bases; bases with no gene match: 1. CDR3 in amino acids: CASSGLAGNEQFF. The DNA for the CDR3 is TGCGCCAGCAGTGGACTAGCGGGCAATGAGCAGTTCTTC.

The CDR3 protein is CSVGKNTGELFF. The CDR3 DNA reads as TGCAGCGTTGGGAAGAACACCGGGGAGCTGTTTTTT. This sequence joins TRBV29-1 and TRBJ2-2; D gene ambiguous. CDR3 length: 12 residues. Between the trimmed V and J ends, which lost 4 bases and 1 base, there was a span of 4 bases. The germline CDR1 and CDR2 sequences are SQVTM and ANQGSEA.

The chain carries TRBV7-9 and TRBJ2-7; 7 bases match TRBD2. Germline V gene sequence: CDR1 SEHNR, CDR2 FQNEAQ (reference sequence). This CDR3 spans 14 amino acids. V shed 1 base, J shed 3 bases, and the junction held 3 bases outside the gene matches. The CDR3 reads CASSLDLAVYEQYF. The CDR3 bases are TGTGCCAGCAGCTTAGACCTAGCGGTCTACGAGCAGTACTTC.

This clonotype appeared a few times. The CDR3 protein is CASSIKGPGDGYTF. The CDR3 DNA follows: TGTGCCAGCAGTATCAAGGGACCAGGGGATGGCTACACCTTC. The chain couples TRBV12-3 or TRBV12-4 to TRBJ1-2; TRBD1 might be the D (6 bases). Trimming pared 5 bases from V and 6 bases from J, leaving 16 bases between. The CDR3 spans 14 residues.

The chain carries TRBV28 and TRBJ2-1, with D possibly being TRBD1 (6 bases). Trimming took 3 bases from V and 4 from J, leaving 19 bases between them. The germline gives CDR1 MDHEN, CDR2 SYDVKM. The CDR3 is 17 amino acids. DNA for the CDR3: TGTGCCAGCAGTTTGACGGCAGGGATCAGGGGTTACAATGAGCAGTTCTTC. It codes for CASSLTAGIRGYNEQFF.

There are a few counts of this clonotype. The CDR3 here is CASSQDTQGVKEKLFF. CDR3 nucleotides: TGCGCCAGCAGCCAAGACACACAGGGGGTTAAAGAAAAACTGTTTTTT. The J gene is TRBJ1-4, the V gene TRBV4-1, with 8 bases aligning to TRBD1. This CDR3 has 16 residues. The V gene's germline CDR1 is MGHRA and CDR2 YSYEKL. The junction had 8 bases not matched to a gene; V was cut back by 0 bases and J by 8 bases.

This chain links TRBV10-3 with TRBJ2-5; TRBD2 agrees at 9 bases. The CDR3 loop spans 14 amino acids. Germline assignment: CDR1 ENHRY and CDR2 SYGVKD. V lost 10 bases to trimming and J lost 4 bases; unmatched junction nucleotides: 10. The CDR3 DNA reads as TGTGCCACCTCAGGGGCGGGAGGGCGAGAGACCCAGTACTTC. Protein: CATSGAGGRETQYF.

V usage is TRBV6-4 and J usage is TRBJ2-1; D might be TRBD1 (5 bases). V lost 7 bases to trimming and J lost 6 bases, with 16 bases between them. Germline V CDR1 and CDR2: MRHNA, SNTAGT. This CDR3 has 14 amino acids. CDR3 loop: CASTKVGDPNEQFF. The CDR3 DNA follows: TGTGCCAGCACAAAGGTAGGGGATCCCAATGAGCAGTTCTTC.

The CDR3 DNA sequence: TGCAGTGCCACAGGACCCCGGGACAATGAGCAGTTCTTC. It encodes CSATGPRDNEQFF. This chain connects TRBV20-1 to TRBJ2-1; a possible D gene is TRBD1 (5 bases). Germline V CDR1 and CDR2: DFQATT, SNEGSKA (reference sequence). This CDR3 is built from 13 residues. With 6 bases removed from V and 5 bases from J, the gap between germline ends came to 14 bases.

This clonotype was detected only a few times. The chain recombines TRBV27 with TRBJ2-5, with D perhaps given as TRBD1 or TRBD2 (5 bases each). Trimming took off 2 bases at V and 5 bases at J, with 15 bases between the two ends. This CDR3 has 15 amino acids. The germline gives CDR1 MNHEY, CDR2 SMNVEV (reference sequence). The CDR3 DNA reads TGTGCCAGCAGTTTAACCGGGGCCCGAGGGGAGACCCAGTACTTC. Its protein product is CASSLTGARGETQYF.

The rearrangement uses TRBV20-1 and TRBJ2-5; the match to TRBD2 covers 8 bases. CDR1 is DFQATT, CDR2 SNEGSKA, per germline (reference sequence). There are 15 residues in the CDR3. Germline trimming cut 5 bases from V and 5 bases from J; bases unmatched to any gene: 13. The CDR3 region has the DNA TGCAGTGCTGGGGAGCAGGGCGGGAGGAGCGAGACCCAGTACTTC. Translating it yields CSAGEQGGRSETQYF.

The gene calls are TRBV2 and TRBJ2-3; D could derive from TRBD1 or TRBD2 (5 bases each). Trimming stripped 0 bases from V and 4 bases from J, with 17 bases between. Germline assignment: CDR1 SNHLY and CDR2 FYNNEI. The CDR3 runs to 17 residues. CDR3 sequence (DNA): TGTGCCAGCAGTGAAGCTTATTTCCGGGACGGACCAGATACGCAGTATTTT. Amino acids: CASSEAYFRDGPDTQYF.

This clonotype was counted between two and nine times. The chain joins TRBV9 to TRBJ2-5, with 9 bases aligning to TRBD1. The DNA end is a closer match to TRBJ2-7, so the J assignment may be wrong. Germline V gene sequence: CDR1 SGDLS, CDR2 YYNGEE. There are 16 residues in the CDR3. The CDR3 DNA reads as TGTGCCAGCAGCGTAGGTCCGGACAGGGGTTACTACGAGCAGTACTTC. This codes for CASSVGPDRGYYEQYF.

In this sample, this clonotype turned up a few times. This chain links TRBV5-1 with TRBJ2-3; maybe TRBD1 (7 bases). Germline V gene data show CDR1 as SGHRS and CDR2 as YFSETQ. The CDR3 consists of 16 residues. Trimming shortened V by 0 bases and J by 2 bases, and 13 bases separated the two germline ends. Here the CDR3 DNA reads TGCGCCAGCAGCTTGGTAGGAGGGGGCCCCACAGATACGCAGTATTTT. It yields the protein CASSLVGGGPTDTQYF.

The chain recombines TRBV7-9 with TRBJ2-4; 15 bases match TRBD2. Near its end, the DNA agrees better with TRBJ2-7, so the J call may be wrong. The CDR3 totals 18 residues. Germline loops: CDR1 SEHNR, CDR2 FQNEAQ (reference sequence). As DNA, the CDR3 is TGTGCCAGCAGCTCTAGGACTAGCGGGAGGGTGGGAACCTACGAGCAGTACTTC. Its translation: CASSSRTSGRVGTYEQYF.

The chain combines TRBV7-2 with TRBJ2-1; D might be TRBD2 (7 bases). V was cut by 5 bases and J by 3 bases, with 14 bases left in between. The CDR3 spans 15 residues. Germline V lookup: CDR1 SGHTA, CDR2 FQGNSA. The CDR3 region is CASSPGGQVYNEQFF. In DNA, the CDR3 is TGTGCCAGCAGCCCCGGGGGGCAGGTCTACAATGAGCAGTTCTTC.

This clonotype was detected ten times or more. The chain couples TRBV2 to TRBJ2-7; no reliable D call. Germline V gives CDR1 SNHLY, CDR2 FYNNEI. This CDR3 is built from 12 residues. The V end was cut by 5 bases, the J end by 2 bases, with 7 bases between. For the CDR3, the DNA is TGTGCCAGCAGTCCGGCCCCCTACGAGCAGTACTTC. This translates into CASSPAPYEQYF. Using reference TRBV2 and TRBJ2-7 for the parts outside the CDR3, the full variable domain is EPEVTQTPSHQVTQMGQEVILRCVPISNHLYFYWYRQILGQKVEFLVSFYNNEISEKSEIFDDQFSVERPDGSNFTLKIRSTKLEDSAMYFCASSPAPYEQYFGPGTRLTVT.

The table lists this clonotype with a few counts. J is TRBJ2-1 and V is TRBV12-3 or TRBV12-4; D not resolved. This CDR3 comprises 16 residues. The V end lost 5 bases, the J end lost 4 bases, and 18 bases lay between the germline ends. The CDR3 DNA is TGTGCCAGCAGTCCCGATCTTGCGCACGAATACAATGAGCAGTTCTTC. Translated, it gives CASSPDLAHEYNEQFF.

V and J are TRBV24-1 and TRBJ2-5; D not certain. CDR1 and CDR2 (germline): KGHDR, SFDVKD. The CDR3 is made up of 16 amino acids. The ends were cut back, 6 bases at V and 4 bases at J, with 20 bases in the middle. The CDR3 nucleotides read TGTGCCACCAGTTCCCCGGTGTACCCCCGGCCAGAGACCCAGTACTTC. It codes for CATSSPVYPRPETQYF.

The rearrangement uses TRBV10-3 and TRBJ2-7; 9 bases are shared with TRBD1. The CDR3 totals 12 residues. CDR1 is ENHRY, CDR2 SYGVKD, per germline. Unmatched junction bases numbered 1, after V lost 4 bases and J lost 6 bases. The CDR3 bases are TGTGCCATCAGTGTGACAGGGGGCGAGCAGTACTTC. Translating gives CAISVTGGEQYF.

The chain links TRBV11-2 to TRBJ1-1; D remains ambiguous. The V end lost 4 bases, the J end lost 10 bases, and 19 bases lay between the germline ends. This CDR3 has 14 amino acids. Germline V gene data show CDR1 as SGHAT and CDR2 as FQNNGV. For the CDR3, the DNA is TGTGCCAGCAGCTCACACGCGACCCTTACCGGAGCTTTCTTT. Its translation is CASSSHATLTGAFF.

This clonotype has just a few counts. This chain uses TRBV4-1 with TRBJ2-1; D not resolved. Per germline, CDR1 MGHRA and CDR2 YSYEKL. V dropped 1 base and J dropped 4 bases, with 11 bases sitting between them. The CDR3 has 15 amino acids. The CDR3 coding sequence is TGCGCCAGCAGCCAAGTTACGGACGTATACAATGAGCAGTTCTTC. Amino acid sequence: CASSQVTDVYNEQFF.

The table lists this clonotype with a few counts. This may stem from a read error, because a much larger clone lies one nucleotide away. The CDR3 loop is CASNLFTGGPTDTQYF. CDR3 sequence (DNA): TGTGCCAGCAACTTATTCACGGGAGGGCCTACAGATACGCAGTATTTT. This chain links TRBV13 with TRBJ2-3, with TRBD2 matching 8 bases. The CDR3 extends over 16 amino acids. Germline V lookup: CDR1 PRHDT, CDR2 FYEKMQ (reference sequence).

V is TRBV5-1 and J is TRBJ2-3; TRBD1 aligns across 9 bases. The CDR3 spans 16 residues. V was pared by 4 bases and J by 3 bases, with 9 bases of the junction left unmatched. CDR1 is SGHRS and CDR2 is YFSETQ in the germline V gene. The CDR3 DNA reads TGCGCCAGCAGCCTGGAGGGACAGGGATTGACAGATACGCAGTATTTT. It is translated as CASSLEGQGLTDTQYF.